A single T cell receptor (beta chain) is shown here with its context. The data were obtained in a study of blood T cells in healthy people across ages. Germline V gene sequence: CDR1 MNHNS, CDR2 SASEGT. The CDR3 loop spans 16 amino acids. V dropped 2 bases and J dropped 8 bases, with 19 bases sitting between them. Next came a second PCR, run for about 7 to 12 cycles, which used a sample-barcoded 5' primer along with a J-beta primer mix. TCRdb reprocessed the 5' RACE reads with MiXCR, giving one entry per CDR3 protein. Among around 1,500,000 distinct CDR3 sequences listed, 40% to 50% were seen once. The material sequenced was blood. The TCR comes from a woman under 30 in good health. J is TRBJ2-1 and V is TRBV6-1; D is perhaps TRBD1 or TRBD2 (5 bases each). CDR3 residues: CASSEMGGTGLYEQFF. CDR3 in DNA: TGTGCCAGCAGTGAAATGGGTGGGACGGGGTTATATGAGCAGTTCTTC.